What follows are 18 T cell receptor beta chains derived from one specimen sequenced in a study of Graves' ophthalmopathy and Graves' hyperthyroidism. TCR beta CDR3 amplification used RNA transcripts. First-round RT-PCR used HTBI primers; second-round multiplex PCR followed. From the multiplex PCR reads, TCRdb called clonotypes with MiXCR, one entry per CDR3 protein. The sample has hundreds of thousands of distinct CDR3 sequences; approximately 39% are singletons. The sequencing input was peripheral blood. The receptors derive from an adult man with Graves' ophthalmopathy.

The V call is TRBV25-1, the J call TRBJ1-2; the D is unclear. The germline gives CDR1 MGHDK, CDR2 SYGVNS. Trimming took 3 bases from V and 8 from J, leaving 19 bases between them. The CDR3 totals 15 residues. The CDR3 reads CASSDLTGSSYGYTF. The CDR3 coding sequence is TGTGCCAGCAGTGACTTGACGGGGAGCTCCTACGGCTACACCTTC.

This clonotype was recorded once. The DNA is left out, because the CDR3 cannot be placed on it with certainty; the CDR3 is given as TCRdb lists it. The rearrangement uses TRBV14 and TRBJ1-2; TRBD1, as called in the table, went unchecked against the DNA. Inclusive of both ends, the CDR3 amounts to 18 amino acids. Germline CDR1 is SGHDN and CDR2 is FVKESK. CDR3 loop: CASSIYLCSVDSHYGYTF.

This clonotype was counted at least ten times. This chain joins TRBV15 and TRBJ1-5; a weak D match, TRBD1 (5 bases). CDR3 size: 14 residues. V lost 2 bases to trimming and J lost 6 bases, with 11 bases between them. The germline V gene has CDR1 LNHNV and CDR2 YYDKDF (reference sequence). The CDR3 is CATSRIWGIQPQHF. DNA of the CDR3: TGTGCCACCAGCAGAATATGGGGGATTCAGCCCCAGCATTTT.

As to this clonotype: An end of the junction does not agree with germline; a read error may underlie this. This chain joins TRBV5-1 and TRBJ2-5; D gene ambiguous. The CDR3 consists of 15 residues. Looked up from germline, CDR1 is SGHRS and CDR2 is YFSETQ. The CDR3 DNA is TGCGCCGGCAGCTTGTTTGCGGATAGACAAGAGACCCAGTACTTC. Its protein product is CAGSLFADRQETQYF.

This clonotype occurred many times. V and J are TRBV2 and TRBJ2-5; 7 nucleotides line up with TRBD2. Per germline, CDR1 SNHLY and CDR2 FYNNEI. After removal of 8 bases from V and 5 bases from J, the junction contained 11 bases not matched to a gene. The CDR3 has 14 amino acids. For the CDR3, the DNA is TGTGCCAGCGGCCAAGCGGGACCATGGGAGACCCAGTACTTC. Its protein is CASGQAGPWETQYF.

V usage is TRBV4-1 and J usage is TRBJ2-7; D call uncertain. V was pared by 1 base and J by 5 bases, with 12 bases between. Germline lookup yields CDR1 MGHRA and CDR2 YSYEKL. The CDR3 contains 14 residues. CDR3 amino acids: CASSQVGGRDEQYF. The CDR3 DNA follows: TGCGCCAGCAGCCAAGTGGGTGGTCGGGACGAGCAGTACTTC.

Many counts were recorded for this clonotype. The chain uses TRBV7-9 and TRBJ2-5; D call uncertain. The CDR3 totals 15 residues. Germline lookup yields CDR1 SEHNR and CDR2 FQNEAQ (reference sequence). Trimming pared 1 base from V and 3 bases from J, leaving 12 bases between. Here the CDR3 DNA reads TGTGCCAGCAGCTTAGACAGAGTATTCAAAGAGACCCAGTACTTC. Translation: CASSLDRVFKETQYF. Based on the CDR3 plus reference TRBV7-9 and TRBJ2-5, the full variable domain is DTGVSQNPRHKITKRGQNVTFRCDPISEHNRLYWYRQTLGQGPEFLTYFQNEAQLEKSRLLSDRFSAERPKGSFSTLEIQRTEQGDSAMYLCASSLDRVFKETQYFGPGTRLLVL.

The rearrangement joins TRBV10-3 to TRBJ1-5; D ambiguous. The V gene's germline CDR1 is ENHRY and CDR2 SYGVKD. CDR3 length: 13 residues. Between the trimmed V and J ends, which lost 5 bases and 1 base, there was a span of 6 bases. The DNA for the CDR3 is TGTGCCATCAGTAGCGGGAGCAATCAGCCCCAGCATTTT. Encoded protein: CAISSGSNQPQHF.

CDR3 bases: TGTGCCAGCAGTTACTCGACAGGGGGGCCCTTCTATGGCTACACCTTC. It encodes CASSYSTGGPFYGYTF. The chain joins TRBV6-6 to TRBJ1-2; 9 positions match TRBD1. This CDR3 is 16 amino acids long. The V gene's germline CDR1 is MNHNY and CDR2 SVGAGI (reference sequence). V shed 0 bases and J 4 bases; nucleotides not matched to a gene: 6.

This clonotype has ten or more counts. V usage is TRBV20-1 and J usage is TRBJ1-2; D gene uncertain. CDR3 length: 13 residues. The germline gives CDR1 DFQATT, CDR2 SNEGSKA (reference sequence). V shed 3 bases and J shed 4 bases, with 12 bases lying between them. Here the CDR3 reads CSARAGTIYGYTF. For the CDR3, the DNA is TGCAGTGCTAGGGCAGGTACCATCTATGGCTACACCTTC.

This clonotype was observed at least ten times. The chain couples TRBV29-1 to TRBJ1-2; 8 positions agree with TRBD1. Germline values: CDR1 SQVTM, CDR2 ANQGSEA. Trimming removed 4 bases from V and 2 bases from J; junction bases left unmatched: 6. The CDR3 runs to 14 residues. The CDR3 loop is CSVAPGGANYGYTF. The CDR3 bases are TGCAGCGTTGCCCCAGGGGGCGCCAACTATGGCTACACCTTC. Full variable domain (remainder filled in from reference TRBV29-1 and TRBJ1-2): SAVISQKPSRDICQRGTSLTIQCQVDSQVTMMFWYRQQPGQSLTLIATANQGSEATYESGFVIDKFPISRPNLTFSTLTVSNMSPEDSSIYLCSVAPGGANYGYTFGSGTRLTVV.

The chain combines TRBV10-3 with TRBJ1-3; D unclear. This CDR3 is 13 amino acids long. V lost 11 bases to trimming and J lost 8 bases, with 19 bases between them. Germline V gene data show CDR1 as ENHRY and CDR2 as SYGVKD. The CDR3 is CASSGLAGDTIYF. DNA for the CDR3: TGTGCCTCCAGCGGGCTCGCCGGGGACACCATATATTTT.

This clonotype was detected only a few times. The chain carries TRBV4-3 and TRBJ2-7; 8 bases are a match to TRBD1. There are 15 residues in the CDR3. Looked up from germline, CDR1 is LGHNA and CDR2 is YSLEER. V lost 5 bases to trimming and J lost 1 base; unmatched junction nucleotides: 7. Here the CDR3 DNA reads TGCGCCAGCAGCTACAATCGGGACAGGTCCTACGAGCAGTACTTC. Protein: CASSYNRDRSYEQYF.

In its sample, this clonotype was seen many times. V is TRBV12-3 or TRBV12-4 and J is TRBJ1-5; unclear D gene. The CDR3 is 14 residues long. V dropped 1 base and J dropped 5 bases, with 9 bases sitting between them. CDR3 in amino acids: CASSLGQADQPQHF. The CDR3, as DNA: TGTGCCAGCAGTTTAGGGCAGGCCGATCAGCCCCAGCATTTT.

The CDR3 nucleotides are TGTGCCAGCAGCTTAGGGGGGAGAGGTTGGGACACTGAAGCTTTCTTT. Its protein product is CASSLGGRGWDTEAFF. This chain links TRBV11-3 with TRBJ1-1, with a tentative D call TRBD1 (5 bases). This CDR3 region has 16 residues. Germline V gives CDR1 SGHNT, CDR2 YENEEA. Trimming cost V 1 base and J 3 bases, with 15 bases left between them.

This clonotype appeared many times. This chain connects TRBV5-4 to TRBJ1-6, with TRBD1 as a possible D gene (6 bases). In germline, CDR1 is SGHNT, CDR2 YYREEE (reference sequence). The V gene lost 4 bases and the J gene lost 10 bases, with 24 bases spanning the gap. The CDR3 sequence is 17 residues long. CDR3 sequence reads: CASSPGRYRAQESPLHF. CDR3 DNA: TGTGCCAGCAGCCCCGGCCGGTACAGGGCACAAGAATCACCCCTCCACTTT.

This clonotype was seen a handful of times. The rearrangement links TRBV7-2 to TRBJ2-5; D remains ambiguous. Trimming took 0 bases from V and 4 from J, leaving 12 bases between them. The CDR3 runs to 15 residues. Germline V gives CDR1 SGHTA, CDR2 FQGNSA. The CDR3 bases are TGTGCCAGCAGCTTAGCACCCGCCGCCGGAGAGACCCAGTACTTC. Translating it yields CASSLAPAAGETQYF.

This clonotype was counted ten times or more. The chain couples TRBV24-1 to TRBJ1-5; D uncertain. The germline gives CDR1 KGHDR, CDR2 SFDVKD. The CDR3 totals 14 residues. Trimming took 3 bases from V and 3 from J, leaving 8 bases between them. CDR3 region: CATSDRQANQPQHF. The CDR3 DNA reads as TGTGCCACCAGTGATCGGCAGGCCAATCAGCCCCAGCATTTT.